This T cell receptor (beta chain) was captured by sequencing in a study of blood T cell repertoires in COVID-19. Method: immunoSEQ multiplex PCR; TCRdb's copy keeps in-frame clones and lacks some. The sample holds some 110,000 clones; about three quarters are singletons and the top ten take less than 7.5%. This CDR3 spans 16 amino acids. The germline gives CDR1 SGHAT, CDR2 FQDESV (reference sequence). Trimming removed 0 bases from V and 3 bases from J; junction bases left unmatched: 1. This chain uses TRBV11-1 with TRBJ2-7; 14 bases match TRBD2. This receptor was identified in a man between 65 and 85 years old with acute or convalescent COVID-19. The sequencing input was peripheral blood. This CDR3 is CASSLAGTSGSYEQYF. CDR3 bases: TGTGCCAGCAGCTTAGCCGGGACTAGCGGGAGCTACGAGCAGTACTTC. The complete variable domain, with remaining parts taken from reference TRBV11-1 and TRBJ2-7, reads EAEVAQSPRYKITEKSQAVAFWCDPISGHATLYWYRQILGQGPELLVQFQDESVVDDSQLPKDRFSAERLKGVDSTLKIQPAELGDSAMYLCASSLAGTSGSYEQYFGPGTRLTVT.